The present T cell receptor beta chain was sequenced within a study of cytotoxic CD8 clonotypes in ibrutinib-treated CLL. Points from the study as a whole: Upon ibrutinib response clonality rose, and upon progression it fell back toward baseline.

The data were produced by immunoSEQ multiplex PCR, yet TCRdb's version contains in-frame clones alone and is incomplete. The data hold 110,000 to 150,000 clones, with about 76% observed a single time. This CDR3 is 13 amino acids long. CDR1 and CDR2 from the germline V gene are PRHDT and FYEKMQ (reference sequence). The V gene end was trimmed by 7 bases and the J gene end by 4 bases; junction bases not matched to a gene: 4. About this clone: Its antigen is not identified.

The sequence derives from a human donor with chronic lymphocytic leukemia. This material consisted of PBMCs, taken after 24 months of ibrutinib treatment. V is TRBV13 and J is TRBJ2-5, with TRBD1 identical over 9 bases. CDR3 coding DNA: TGTGCCAGCACGGGACAGGGACCAGAGACCCAGTACTTC. Translation gives CASTGQGPETQYF.